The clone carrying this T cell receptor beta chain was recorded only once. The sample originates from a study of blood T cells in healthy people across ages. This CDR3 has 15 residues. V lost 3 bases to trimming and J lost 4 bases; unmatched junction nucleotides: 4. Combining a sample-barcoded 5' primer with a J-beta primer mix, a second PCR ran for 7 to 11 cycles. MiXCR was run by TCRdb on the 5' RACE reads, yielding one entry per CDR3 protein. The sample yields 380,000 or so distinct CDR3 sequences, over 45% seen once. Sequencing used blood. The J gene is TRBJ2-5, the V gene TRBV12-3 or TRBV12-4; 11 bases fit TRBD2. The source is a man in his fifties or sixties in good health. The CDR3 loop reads CASSFTSGSGETQYF. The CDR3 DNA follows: TGTGCCAGCAGTTTTACTAGCGGGAGTGGAGAGACCCAGTACTTC.